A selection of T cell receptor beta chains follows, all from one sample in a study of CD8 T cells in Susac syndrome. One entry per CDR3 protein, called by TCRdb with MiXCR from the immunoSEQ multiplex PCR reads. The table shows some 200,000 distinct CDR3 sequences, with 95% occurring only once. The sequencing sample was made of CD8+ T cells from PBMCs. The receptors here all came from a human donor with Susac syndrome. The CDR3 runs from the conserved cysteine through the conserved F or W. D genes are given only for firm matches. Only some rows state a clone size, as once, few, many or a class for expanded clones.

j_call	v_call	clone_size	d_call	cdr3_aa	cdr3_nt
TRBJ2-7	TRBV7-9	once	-	CASSTSTYEQYF	TGTGCCAGCAGCACTAGTACCTACGAGCAGTACTTC
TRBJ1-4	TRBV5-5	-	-	CASSSEVAKLFF	TGTGCCAGCAGTTCGGAGGTGGCAAAACTGTTTTTT
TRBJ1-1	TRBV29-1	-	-	CSVVASTRPNTEAFF	TGCAGCGTTGTAGCCTCGACAAGGCCGAACACTGAAGCTTTCTTT
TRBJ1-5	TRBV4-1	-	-	CASSQAYSNQPQHF	TGCGCCAGCAGCCAAGCGTATAGCAATCAGCCCCAGCATTTT
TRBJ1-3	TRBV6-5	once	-	CASSSPILSGNTIYF	TGTGCCAGCAGTTCCCCGATTCTCTCTGGAAACACCATATATTTT
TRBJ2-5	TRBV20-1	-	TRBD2	CSARELLAEETQYF	TGCAGTGCTAGAGAGCTACTAGCGGAAGAGACCCAGTACTTC
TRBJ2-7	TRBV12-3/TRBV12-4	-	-	CASSRRGVTYEQYF	TGTGCCAGCAGTCGCAGGGGGGTCACCTACGAGCAGTACTTC
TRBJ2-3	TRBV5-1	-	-	CASSRERRNTDTQYF	TGCGCCAGCAGCCGCGAGCGGAGGAACACAGATACGCAGTATTTT
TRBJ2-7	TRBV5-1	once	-	CASSLEGNSYEQYF	TGCGCCAGCAGCCTGGAGGGGAACTCCTACGAGCAGTACTTC
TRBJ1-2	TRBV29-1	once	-	CSVESVDAPGHGYTF	TGCAGCGTTGAAAGTGTAGACGCGCCTGGTCACGGCTACACCTTC
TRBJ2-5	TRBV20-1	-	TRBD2	CSAQAGYQETQYF	TGCAGTGCCCAAGCGGGGTATCAAGAGACCCAGTACTTC
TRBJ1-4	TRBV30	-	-	CAWSDPGTGGKLFF	TGTGCCTGGAGTGACCCAGGAACAGGCGGAAAACTGTTTTTT
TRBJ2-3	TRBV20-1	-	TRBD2	CSARPSLADTDTQYF	TGCAGTGCTAGACCTTCCCTAGCGGACACAGATACGCAGTATTTT
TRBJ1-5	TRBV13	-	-	CASSTNRNQPQHF	TGTGCCAGCAGCACAAACAGGAATCAGCCCCAGCATTTT
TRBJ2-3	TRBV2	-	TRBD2	CASSESGGPESTDTQYF	TGTGCCAGCAGTGAGAGCGGGGGCCCGGAAAGCACAGATACGCAGTATTTT
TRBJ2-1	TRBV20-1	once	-	CSARDFGARADEQFF	TGCAGTGCTAGAGATTTCGGGGCCCGGGCCGATGAGCAGTTCTTC
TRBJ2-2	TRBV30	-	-	CAWSLGPTNTGELFF	TGTGCCTGGAGTTTAGGCCCGACGAACACCGGGGAGCTGTTTTTT
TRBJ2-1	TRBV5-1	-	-	CASSFVQSSYNEQFF	TGCGCCAGCAGCTTCGTACAGAGCTCCTACAATGAGCAGTTCTTC
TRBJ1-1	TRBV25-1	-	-	CASTPGRGWGTEAFF	TGTGCCAGCACTCCCGGACGGGGGTGGGGCACTGAAGCTTTCTTT
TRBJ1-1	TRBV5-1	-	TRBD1	CASSATGGDEAFF	TGCGCCAGCAGCGCCACAGGGGGCGATGAAGCTTTCTTT
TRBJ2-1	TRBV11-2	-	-	CASTSGEGGGSSYNEQFF	TGTGCCAGCACTAGTGGCGAGGGTGGGGGGAGCTCCTACAATGAGCAGTTCTTC
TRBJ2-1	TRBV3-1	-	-	CASSQELNEQFF	TGTGCCAGCAGCCAAGAACTGAATGAGCAGTTCTTC
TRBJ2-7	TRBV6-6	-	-	CASSYSSIDASYEQYF	TGTGCCAGCAGTTACTCGAGTATTGATGCCTCCTACGAGCAGTACTTC
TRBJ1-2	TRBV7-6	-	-	CASSVGSYYGYTF	TGTGCCAGCAGCGTCGGCAGCTACTATGGCTACACCTTC
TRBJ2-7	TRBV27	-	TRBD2	CASRTSNEQYF	TGTGCCAGTAGGACTAGCAACGAGCAGTACTTC
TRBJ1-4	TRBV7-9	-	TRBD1	CASSQGATNEKLFF	TGTGCCAGCAGTCAGGGGGCGACTAATGAAAAACTGTTTTTT
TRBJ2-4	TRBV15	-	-	CATSSPRLAKNIQYF	TGTGCCACCAGCAGTCCCAGACTAGCCAAAAACATTCAGTACTTC
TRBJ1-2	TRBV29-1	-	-	CSVELPSDYGYTF	TGCAGCGTTGAGTTACCCAGCGACTATGGCTACACCTTC
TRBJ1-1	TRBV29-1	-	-	CSVSGINTEAFF	TGCAGCGTTTCCGGGATAAACACTGAAGCTTTCTTT
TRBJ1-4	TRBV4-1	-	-	CASSQGQEATNEKLFF	TGCGCCAGCAGCCAAGGACAGGAAGCAACTAATGAAAAACTGTTTTTT
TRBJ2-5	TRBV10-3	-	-	CAISESQETQYF	TGTGCCATCAGTGAGTCGCAAGAGACCCAGTACTTC
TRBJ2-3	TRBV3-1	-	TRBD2	CASSPLAGPTTDTQYF	TGTGCCAGCAGCCCCCTAGCGGGGCCAACCACAGATACGCAGTATTTT
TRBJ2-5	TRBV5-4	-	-	CASSLDYGAPVETQYF	TGTGCCAGCAGCTTGGACTACGGTGCCCCGGTGGAGACCCAGTACTTC
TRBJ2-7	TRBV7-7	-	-	CASSPRDSETYEQYF	TGTGCTAGCAGCCCGCGGGACAGTGAAACCTACGAGCAGTACTTC
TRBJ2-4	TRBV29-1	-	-	CSVAGTLAKNIQYF	TGCAGCGTCGCCGGGACACTAGCCAAAAACATTCAGTACTTC
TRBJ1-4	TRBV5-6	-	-	CASSFSAAGNEKLFF	TGTGCCAGCAGCTTTTCGGCAGCCGGGAATGAAAAACTGTTTTTT
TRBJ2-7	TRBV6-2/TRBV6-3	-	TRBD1	CASSYDRVYYEQYF	TGTGCCAGCAGTTACGACAGGGTGTACTACGAGCAGTACTTC
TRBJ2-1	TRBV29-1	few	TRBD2	CSVNRNIDGRARLHEQFF	TGCAGCGTAAATCGGAATATCGACGGGAGGGCCAGACTACATGAGCAGTTCTTC
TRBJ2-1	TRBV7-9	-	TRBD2	CASSLELLAGGPNYNEQFF	TGTGCCAGCAGCTTAGAACTTCTAGCGGGGGGACCAAACTACAATGAGCAGTTCTTC
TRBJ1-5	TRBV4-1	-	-	CASSQGMTGYSNQPQHF	TGCGCCAGCAGCCAAGGGATGACAGGTTATAGCAATCAGCCCCAGCATTTT
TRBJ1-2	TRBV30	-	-	CAYGQEEDGYTF	TGTGCCTATGGGCAGGAAGAAGATGGCTACACCTTC
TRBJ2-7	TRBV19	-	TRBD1	CASSTTYGTGSVTLYF	TGTGCCAGTAGTACTACTTACGGGACAGGTTCCGTGACGCTGTACTTC
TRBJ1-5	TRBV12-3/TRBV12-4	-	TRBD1	CASSMDRVQPQHF	TGTGCCAGCAGCATGGACAGGGTTCAGCCCCAGCATTTT